This T cell receptor (beta chain) was documented in a study of CD8+CD57+ T cells in acquired aplastic anemia. Study-wide background: Isolated CD4+ and CD8+ cells, once sorted, yielded DNA averaging roughly 3 ug. Healthy donors averaged roughly 11 million reads for CD4+ cells. Study conclusions and caveats: Sharing between patients and controls was observed for twenty-nine CD8+ CDR3 sequences. The CD8+ Simpson's diversity of patients and controls was not significantly different.

The CDR3 has 16 residues. Germline CDR1 reads DFQATT; CDR2 reads SNEGSKA (reference sequence). V was pared by 5 bases and J by 7 bases, with 21 bases between. Profiling that covered TCR beta VDJ and CDR3 relied on genomic DNA as its template. MiXCR, applied by TCRdb to the reads, yields one record per CDR3 protein. The sample carries some 410,000 distinct CDR3 sequences, under 80% recorded once. Worth noting for this clonotype: The antigen is not known.

The chain couples TRBV20-1 to TRBJ1-6; D remains unclear. The clonotype was recovered from a human donor in good health, serving as a control. The specimen was sorted CD4+, CD8+, or CD8+CD57+ T cells (not recorded which) from PBMCs. CDR3 loop: CSARLLGTGENSPLHF. CDR3 in DNA: TGCAGTGCTCGCCTTCTCGGCACTGGAGAAAATTCACCCCTCCACTTT.